This T cell receptor beta chain was observed in a study of blood T cell repertoires in COVID-19. The wider study: Donors in the United States, Italy and Spain gave samples during acute or convalescent COVID-19. The cDNA or gDNA used as material had been derived from T cells, B-cell-depleted T cells, or PBMCs.

This clone was seen a single time. The authors' processing: Amplification of reference gene primers was used by the study to estimate nucleated cell counts. Sequencing was performed with immunoSEQ multiplex PCR; in TCRdb, only in-frame clones are kept and a portion is missing. V and J calls and clone size are given by that table; D and trimming were obtained from the DNA. The table lists tens of thousands of clones, 88% of them singletons. CDR3 size: 12 residues. The germline V gene encodes CDR1 MNHEY and CDR2 SMNVEV (reference sequence). Trimming removed 6 bases at V and 7 bases at J, with 12 bases between.

The sequenced material came from peripheral blood. The genes are TRBV27 and TRBJ1-2, with TRBD1 as a possible D gene (6 bases). The sequence was obtained from a man aged 50 or older with active COVID-19. The CDR3 sequence is CASSSTGFGYTF. The CDR3 nucleotides are TGTGCCAGCAGCTCAACAGGGTTTGGCTACACCTTC.